The 7 T cell receptor beta chains reported below all come from one sample, sequenced in a study of shared clonotypes between healthy human individuals. Only in-frame clones appear in the TCRdb table, and some are missing; sequencing was by immunoSEQ multiplex PCR. The data show about 1.5 million clones, about 96% seen once. The sample was naive CD4+ T cells sorted from blood. The sample's subset: CD45RA+ positively selected. The receptor set was obtained from a man aged 30-40 years in good health.

The chain carries TRBV27 and TRBJ1-2; the D gene is possibly TRBD1 (6 bases). CDR1 and CDR2 from the germline V gene are MNHEY and SMNVEV (reference sequence). Between the trimmed V and J ends, which lost 10 bases and 4 bases, there was a span of 31 bases. The CDR3 length is 18 residues. The CDR3 here is CATANNLRNRVGRYGYTF. CDR3 in DNA: TGTGCCACCGCGAATAACTTGAGAAACAGGGTTGGGCGCTATGGCTACACCTTC.

V and J are TRBV2 and TRBJ2-7; D is unclear. Germline CDR1 reads SNHLY; CDR2 reads FYNNEI. The CDR3 loop spans 13 amino acids. V lost 3 bases and J 3 bases, leaving 9 bases between the germline ends. CDR3 in DNA: TGTGCCAGCAGTGACTTAAGTGGCTACGAGCAGTACTTC. Amino acids: CASSDLSGYEQYF.

The gene calls are TRBV9 and TRBJ1-1; D not resolved. The CDR3 totals 13 residues. Per germline, CDR1 SGDLS and CDR2 YYNGEE. Trimming left V 1 base short and J 2 bases short, with 6 bases between. The CDR3 DNA is TGTGCCAGCAGCGTAACAACTAACACTGAAGCTTTCTTT. Protein sequence: CASSVTTNTEAFF.

This sequence joins TRBV7-6 and TRBJ2-2, with 8 bases lining up with TRBD2. CDR1 is SGHVS, CDR2 FNYEAQ, per germline. This CDR3 comprises 19 residues. With 4 bases clipped from V and 0 bases from J, the junction kept 13 bases outside the gene matches. The CDR3 protein is CASSYIIAGFGANTGELFF. CDR3 DNA sequence: TGTGCCAGCAGCTACATAATAGCGGGGTTCGGGGCGAACACCGGGGAGCTGTTTTTT.

This chain connects TRBV11-2 to TRBJ2-3; D is unresolved. V lost 5 bases and J lost 1, with 13 bases in between. CDR1 is SGHAT and CDR2 is FQNNGV in the germline V gene. The CDR3 sequence is 15 residues long. The CDR3 nucleotides are TGTGCCAGCAGCCGGACCTCCCCGGGCACAGATACGCAGTATTTT. Translating gives CASSRTSPGTDTQYF.

The chain has TRBV28 and TRBJ2-7; D may be TRBD1 or TRBD2 (6 bases each). V was clipped by 6 bases and J by 2 bases, with 20 bases between them. The germline CDR1 and CDR2 sequences are MDHEN and SYDVKM. CDR3 length: 16 amino acids. The CDR3 here is CASSPTGAGETYEQYF. DNA for the CDR3: TGTGCCAGCAGCCCAACGGGGGCAGGGGAAACCTACGAGCAGTACTTC. Looking up the rest from reference TRBV28 and TRBJ2-7 gives the full variable domain: DVKVTQSSRYLVKRTGEKVFLECVQDMDHENMFWYRQDPGLGLRLIYFSYDVKMKEKGDIPEGYSVSREKKERFSLILESASTNQTSMYLCASSPTGAGETYEQYFGPGTRLTVT.

The V gene is TRBV7-9, the J gene TRBJ2-2; TRBD2 is a possible D gene (5 bases). This CDR3 region has 17 residues. Between the trimmed V and J ends, which lost 8 bases and 5 bases, there was a span of 24 bases. CDR1 and CDR2 (germline): SEHNR, FQNEAQ (reference sequence). The CDR3 region has the DNA TGTGCCAGCTTTAAGGGTTTCCGAGGGCGGAGTACCGGGGAGCTGTTTTTT. Encoded protein: CASFKGFRGRSTGELFF. Complete variable domain (other parts from reference TRBV7-9 and TRBJ2-2): DTGVSQNPRHKITKRGQNVTFRCDPISEHNRLYWYRQTLGQGPEFLTYFQNEAQLEKSRLLSDRFSAERPKGSFSTLEIQRTEQGDSAMYLCASFKGFRGRSTGELFFGEGSRLTVL.